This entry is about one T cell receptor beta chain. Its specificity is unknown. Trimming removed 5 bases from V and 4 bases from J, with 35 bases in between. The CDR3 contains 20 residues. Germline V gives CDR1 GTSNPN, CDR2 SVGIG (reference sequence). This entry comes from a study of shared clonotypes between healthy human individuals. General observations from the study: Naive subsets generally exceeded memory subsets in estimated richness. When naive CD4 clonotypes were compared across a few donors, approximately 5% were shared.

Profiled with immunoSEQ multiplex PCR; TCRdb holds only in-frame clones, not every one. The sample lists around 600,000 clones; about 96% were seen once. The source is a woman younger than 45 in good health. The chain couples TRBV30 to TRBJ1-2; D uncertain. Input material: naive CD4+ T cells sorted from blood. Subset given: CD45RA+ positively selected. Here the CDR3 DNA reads TGTGCCTGGGCACCGAACTTTTTAGACCGCCATAGGTTGGGCGCCTATGGCTACACCTTC. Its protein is CAWAPNFLDRHRLGAYGYTF.